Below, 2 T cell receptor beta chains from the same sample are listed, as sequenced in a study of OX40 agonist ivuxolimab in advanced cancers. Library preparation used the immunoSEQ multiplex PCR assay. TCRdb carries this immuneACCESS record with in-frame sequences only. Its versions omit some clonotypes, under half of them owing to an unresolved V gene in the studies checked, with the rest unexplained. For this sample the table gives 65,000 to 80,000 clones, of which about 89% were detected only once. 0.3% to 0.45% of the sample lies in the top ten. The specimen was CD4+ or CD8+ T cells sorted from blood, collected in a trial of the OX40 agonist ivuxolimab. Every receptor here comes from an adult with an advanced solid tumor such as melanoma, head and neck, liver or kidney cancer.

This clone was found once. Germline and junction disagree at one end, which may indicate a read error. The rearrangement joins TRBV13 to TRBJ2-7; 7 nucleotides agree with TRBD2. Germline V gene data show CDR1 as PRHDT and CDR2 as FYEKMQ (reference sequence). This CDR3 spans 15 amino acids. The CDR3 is CASSRHGGKVGERYF. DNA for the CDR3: TGTGCCAGCAGCCGACACGGGGGGAAGGTTGGCGAGCGGTACTTC.

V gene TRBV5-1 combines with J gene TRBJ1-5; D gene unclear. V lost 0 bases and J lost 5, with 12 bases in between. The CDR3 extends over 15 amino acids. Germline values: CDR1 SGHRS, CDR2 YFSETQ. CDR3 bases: TGCGCCAGCAGCTTGGAAGCAGGCATGGATCAGCCCCAGCATTTT. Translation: CASSLEAGMDQPQHF. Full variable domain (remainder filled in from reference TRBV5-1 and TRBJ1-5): KAGVTQTPRYLIKTRGQQVTLSCSPISGHRSVSWYQQTPGQGLQFLFEYFSETQRNKGNFPGRFSGRQFSNSRSEMNVSTLELGDSALYLCASSLEAGMDQPQHFGDGTRLSIL.